This T cell receptor (beta chain) was recovered during a study of cytomegalovirus exposure and HLA in healthy donors. Whole-study results and caveats: When analyzed later, a missense DCLRE1C variant was found to be linked to TCR beta V- and J-gene trimming. An analysis that was carried out later associated 16,951 TCR beta sequences with HLA alleles at 0.05 false discovery rate.

Germline CDR1 SGDLS, CDR2 YYNGEE. The germline V and J ends were trimmed by 4 bases and 8 bases, with 21 bases remaining between them. This CDR3 comprises 15 residues. PCR employed 60 Vbeta and 13 Jbeta primers. Assay used: immunoSEQ multiplex PCR; TCRdb lists only in-frame clones, some missing. Recorded here are around 70,000 clones; the top ten clones represent about 4%. On this clone itself: Antigen unknown.

The chain has TRBV9 and TRBJ1-1; D not resolved. The TCR was taken from a female donor in good health and CMV-seropositive. Sequenced material: PBMCs. CDR3 loop: CASSPQVGTAVEAFF. Written as DNA, the CDR3 is TGTGCCAGCAGCCCCCAGGTGGGTACTGCAGTCGAAGCTTTCTTT.